These 30 T cell receptor beta chains were sequenced from one sample in a study of T cell responses to AZD1222 COVID-19 vaccine. Clones were sequenced by immunoSEQ multiplex PCR, and TCRdb holds only the in-frame ones, with some missing. The sample shows some 100,000 clones, around nine tenths of them seen only once. Source: peripheral blood, taken on day 0 of AZD1222 vaccination. These receptor sequences come from an adult in good health.

In DNA form, the CDR3 reads TGTGCCAGCAGCCCAAGTCCCTTACTAGCGGGGCGAGGGGAGCAGTACTTC. Translated, it gives CASSPSPLLAGRGEQYF. J is TRBJ2-7 and V is TRBV3-1 (or the pseudogene TRBV3-2), with TRBD2 matching over 10 bases. This CDR3 has 17 amino acids. The germline V gene encodes CDR1 LGHDT and CDR2 YNNKEL (reference sequence). The ends lost 4 bases at V and 7 bases at J; junction bases unmatched: 16.

This clone was counted a few times. The J gene is TRBJ2-1, the V gene TRBV7-2, with TRBD2 identical over 7 bases. Germline V gene sequence: CDR1 SGHTA, CDR2 FQGNSA. The junction had 4 bases not matched to a gene; V was cut back by 7 bases and J by 4 bases. This CDR3 contains 13 residues. Written as DNA, the CDR3 is TGTGCCAGCACCCTCGGGAGGTACAATGAGCAGTTCTTC. Translated, it gives CASTLGRYNEQFF.

This chain joins TRBV6-4 and TRBJ1-1; D unresolved. V was cut by 3 bases and J by 1 base, with 9 bases left in between. Germline V gene sequence: CDR1 MRHNA, CDR2 SNTAGT. The CDR3 is 14 amino acids. DNA for the CDR3: TGTGCCAGCAGTGATACCGACCGGAACACTGAAGCTTTCTTT. It encodes CASSDTDRNTEAFF.

The genes are TRBV19 and TRBJ2-3; the D is unclear. The CDR3 contains 16 residues. V was clipped by 3 bases and J by 0 bases, with 13 bases between them. Germline V lookup: CDR1 LNHDA, CDR2 SQIVND (reference sequence). The CDR3 sequence is CASSIGPDSSTDTQYF. The CDR3 DNA sequence: TGTGCCAGTAGTATCGGGCCCGACTCTAGCACAGATACGCAGTATTTT.

The CDR3 protein is CASSESADIGGTLLHF. The CDR3 bases are TGTGCCAGCAGTGAAAGTGCTGATATTGGGGGAACACTCCTCCACTTT. The V call is TRBV6-1, the J call TRBJ1-6, with D tentatively TRBD1 (5 bases). Germline V CDR1 and CDR2: MNHNS, SASEGT. Trimming took 2 bases from V and 15 from J, leaving 23 bases between them. The CDR3 extends over 16 amino acids.

The chain couples TRBV13 to TRBJ2-3; D call uncertain. The CDR3 runs to 12 residues. Between the trimmed V and J ends, which lost 5 bases and 5 bases, there was a span of 8 bases. CDR1 and CDR2 from the germline V gene are PRHDT and FYEKMQ (reference sequence). CDR3 nucleotide sequence: TGTGCCAGCAGCCCGATTGGAGATACGCAGTATTTT. Its translation: CASSPIGDTQYF.

The V call is TRBV10-3, the J call TRBJ1-4; 9 bases match TRBD1. Trimming cost V 6 bases and J 8 bases; bases outside gene matches: 16. The germline V gene has CDR1 ENHRY and CDR2 SYGVKD. This CDR3 has 17 residues. In nucleotides, the CDR3 is TGTGCCATCAGCCCCTCCACTCCGGGACAGGGACAGGAAAAACTGTTTTTT. Translating gives CAISPSTPGQGQEKLFF.

The genes are TRBV6-2 or TRBV6-3 and TRBJ1-1, with D possibly TRBD1 on 5 matching bases. The CDR3 spans 13 residues. Germline V gives CDR1 MNHEY, CDR2 SVGEGT. The V end lost 2 bases, the J end lost 11 bases, and 15 bases lay between the germline ends. Here the CDR3 reads CASSYTARVVAFF. In DNA form, the CDR3 reads TGTGCCAGCAGTTACACGGCCAGGGTTGTGGCTTTCTTT.

V gene TRBV7-2 combines with J gene TRBJ1-5; 7 bases fit TRBD1. The V gene end was trimmed by 9 bases and the J gene end by 7 bases; junction bases not matched to a gene: 18. This CDR3 has 16 amino acids. Germline loops: CDR1 SGHTA, CDR2 FQGNSA. The CDR3: CASSHVKGGPEQPQHF. In nucleotides, the CDR3 is TGTGCCAGTTCGCATGTTAAAGGGGGCCCGGAGCAGCCCCAGCATTTT.

The J gene is TRBJ1-1, the V gene TRBV11-3; tentatively, D is TRBD1 (5 bases). In germline, CDR1 is SGHNT, CDR2 YENEEA. This CDR3 has 14 amino acids. The V end lost 0 bases, the J end lost 6 bases, and 11 bases lay between the germline ends. The CDR3 reads CASSLERGSSEAFF. DNA for the CDR3: TGTGCCAGCAGCTTAGAGCGGGGGAGTTCTGAAGCTTTCTTT. The complete variable domain, with remaining parts taken from reference TRBV11-3 and TRBJ1-1, reads EAGVVQSPRYKIIEKKQPVAFWCNPISGHNTLYWYLQNLGQGPELLIRYENEEAVDDSQLPKDRFSAERLKGVDSTLKIQPAELGDSAVYLCASSLERGSSEAFFGQGTRLTVV.

The chain couples TRBV5-5 to TRBJ2-2; D may be TRBD1 (6 bases). V was pared by 0 bases and J by 6 bases, with 12 bases between. In germline, CDR1 is SGHKS, CDR2 YYEKEE (reference sequence). CDR3 length equals 15 residues. This CDR3 reads CASSLGQGFSGELFF. The DNA for the CDR3 is TGTGCCAGCAGCTTGGGGCAGGGGTTCTCCGGGGAGCTGTTTTTT.

The chain couples TRBV19 to TRBJ2-5; D is perhaps TRBD2 (6 bases). The CDR3 spans 14 residues. From germline, CDR1 is LNHDA and CDR2 SQIVND (reference sequence). Trimming left V 4 bases short and J 5 bases short, with 14 bases between. CDR3: CASSSLTAGETQYF. The CDR3 bases are TGTGCCAGTAGTAGCCTCACGGCGGGGGAGACCCAGTACTTC.

The V and J genes are TRBV25-1 and TRBJ2-2, with D possibly called TRBD1 or TRBD2 (5 bases each). The V and J ends lost 2 bases and 4 bases respectively, with 8 bases between them. Germline CDR1 is MGHDK and CDR2 is SYGVNS. The CDR3 runs to 14 residues. CDR3 sequence reads: CASSEHGGTGELFF. DNA of the CDR3: TGTGCCAGCAGTGAACATGGGGGCACCGGGGAGCTGTTTTTT.

J is TRBJ2-7 and V is TRBV4-3, with TRBD2 matching over 12 bases. V lost 0 bases to trimming and J lost 3 bases; unmatched junction nucleotides: 6. Germline V lookup: CDR1 LGHNA, CDR2 YSLEER. This CDR3 comprises 17 residues. The CDR3 sequence: CASSQDEGLAGIYEQYF. The CDR3 coding sequence is TGCGCCAGCAGCCAAGATGAGGGACTAGCGGGTATCTACGAGCAGTACTTC.

The chain carries TRBV18 and TRBJ2-7; 9 bases map to TRBD1. V lost 3 bases and J lost 2; bases outside the gene matches: 14. Germline values: CDR1 KGHSH, CDR2 LQKENI. The CDR3 loop spans 18 amino acids. The CDR3 nucleotides are TGTGCCAGCTCACCCTCTGCTCCCGGGACAGGGATCGCCTACGAGCAGTACTTC. Translated, it gives CASSPSAPGTGIAYEQYF.

The chain has TRBV5-1 and TRBJ2-3; D uncertain. The CDR3 is 14 amino acids. Per germline, CDR1 SGHRS and CDR2 YFSETQ. V dropped 7 bases and J dropped 3 bases, with 15 bases sitting between them. The CDR3 coding sequence is TGCGCCAGCGGTTCTATGTACGGTACAGATACGCAGTATTTT. Its protein product is CASGSMYGTDTQYF.

The genes are TRBV6-4 and TRBJ1-1; D might be TRBD1 (6 bases). Looked up from germline, CDR1 is MRHNA and CDR2 is SNTAGT. The CDR3 spans 14 residues. Trimming cost V 8 bases and J 1 base, with 14 bases left between them. The CDR3 nucleotides read TGTGCCAGCCGAAACAGGGAAGGGAACACTGAAGCTTTCTTT. It encodes CASRNREGNTEAFF.

V is TRBV6-2 or TRBV6-3 and J is TRBJ2-7; D is tentatively TRBD1 or TRBD2 (5 bases each). Between the trimmed V and J ends, which lost 5 bases and 3 bases, there was a span of 23 bases. The germline V gene encodes CDR1 MNHEY and CDR2 SVGEGT. The CDR3 covers 17 residues. Here the CDR3 DNA reads TGTGCCAGCAGTCTCCGACGGGGCCAAGGGAAAGGCTACGAGCAGTACTTC. Translation gives CASSLRRGQGKGYEQYF.

The chain uses TRBV10-3 and TRBJ1-6; 8 positions agree with TRBD1. J gave up 7 bases and V 0 bases, and 14 bases lay outside the gene matches. This CDR3 region has 19 residues. Germline V gives CDR1 ENHRY, CDR2 SYGVKD. Here the CDR3 reads CAISESLITRGQENSPLHF. CDR3 sequence (DNA): TGTGCCATCAGTGAGTCACTCATAACTAGGGGACAGGAAAATTCACCCCTCCACTTT.

The CDR3 DNA sequence: TGTGCCAGCGGCTCCAGGACAGGGGGGCAGAATGAAAAACTGTTTTTT. Protein: CASGSRTGGQNEKLFF. The chain links TRBV7-2 to TRBJ1-4, with 10 bases fitting TRBD1. J was trimmed by 5 bases and V by 8 bases; bases with no gene match: 11. Looked up from germline, CDR1 is SGHTA and CDR2 is FQGNSA. The CDR3 is 16 residues long. The full variable domain, with the rest looked up from reference TRBV7-2 and TRBJ1-4, is GAGVSQSPSNKVTEKGKDVELRCDPISGHTALYWYRQSLGQGLEFLIYFQGNSAPDKSGLPSDRFSAERTGGSVSTLTIQRTQQEDSAVYLCASGSRTGGQNEKLFFGSGTQLSVL.

The chain has TRBV4-3 and TRBJ1-1, with 7 bases matching TRBD1. From germline, CDR1 is LGHNA and CDR2 YSLEER. Trimming removed 2 bases from V and 14 bases from J; junction bases left unmatched: 8. This CDR3 has 12 residues. In nucleotides, the CDR3 is TGCGCCAGCAGCCAACTGCCGGGACAGTCCTTCTTT. It encodes CASSQLPGQSFF.

V usage is TRBV9 and J usage is TRBJ1-4; D is ambiguous. Looked up from germline, CDR1 is SGDLS and CDR2 is YYNGEE. V lost 6 bases and J 0 bases, leaving 12 bases between the germline ends. The CDR3 is 15 residues long. This CDR3 reads CASKRGFTTNEKLFF. The DNA of the CDR3 is TGTGCCAGCAAAAGAGGTTTTACAACTAATGAAAAACTGTTTTTT.

The chain has TRBV5-1 and TRBJ2-3; TRBD1 might be the D (5 bases). This CDR3 is 14 amino acids long. CDR1 SGHRS and CDR2 YFSETQ come from the germline V gene. Between the trimmed V and J ends, which lost 0 bases and 2 bases, there was a span of 7 bases. This CDR3 is CASSLGGATDTQYF. The CDR3 nucleotides are TGCGCCAGCAGCTTGGGTGGGGCCACAGATACGCAGTATTTT.

In this sample, this clone turned up once. The rearrangement links TRBV5-1 to TRBJ2-1; weak D call: TRBD2 (7 bases). The ends were cut back, 0 bases at V and 7 bases at J, with 14 bases in the middle. Germline CDR1 reads SGHRS; CDR2 reads YFSETQ. The CDR3 spans 15 residues. CDR3 residues: CASSLAPGGRNEQFF. The CDR3 bases are TGCGCCAGCAGCTTGGCCCCCGGGGGGCGGAATGAGCAGTTCTTC.

This sequence joins TRBV5-1 and TRBJ2-1, with D tentatively TRBD1 (5 bases). Germline V CDR1 and CDR2: SGHRS, YFSETQ. CDR3 length: 13 residues. V lost 7 bases and J lost 8, with 16 bases in between. The CDR3 nucleotides are TGCGCCAGCCGAGATCAGGGTCGCTATGAGCAGTTCTTC. Translated, it gives CASRDQGRYEQFF.

The gene calls are TRBV18 and TRBJ1-3, with unresolved D. Germline V lookup: CDR1 KGHSH, CDR2 LQKENI. Trimming shortened V by 3 bases and J by 3 bases, and 15 bases separated the two germline ends. The CDR3 has 16 residues. This CDR3 reads CASSPIQGPGGNTIYF. The CDR3 DNA is TGTGCCAGCTCACCCATTCAAGGCCCCGGTGGAAACACCATATATTTT.

CDR3 DNA: TGTGCCAGCAGTTTTCTCCGCGTGAACACTGAAGCTTTCTTT. This translates into CASSFLRVNTEAFF. V is TRBV28 and J is TRBJ1-1, with no clear D. Germline values: CDR1 MDHEN, CDR2 SYDVKM. The CDR3 extends over 14 amino acids. Trimming left V 3 bases short and J 0 bases short, with 8 bases between.

The V and J genes are TRBV10-3 and TRBJ1-1; 7 nucleotides match TRBD1. Germline loops: CDR1 ENHRY, CDR2 SYGVKD. The CDR3 extends over 14 amino acids. J lost 1 base, V lost 7 bases, and 6 bases had no gene match. CDR3 in amino acids: CAIKTQGSNTEAFF. DNA for the CDR3: TGTGCCATCAAGACACAGGGGTCGAACACTGAAGCTTTCTTT.

The chain links TRBV29-1 to TRBJ2-3, with 7 bases lining up with TRBD2. The CDR3 extends over 14 amino acids. V lost 6 bases and J lost 6; bases outside the gene matches: 12. CDR1 and CDR2 from the germline V gene are SQVTM and ANQGSEA. The CDR3 protein is CSVTPGLLRDTQYF. CDR3 nucleotide sequence: TGCAGCGTGACACCGGGACTACTTCGGGATACGCAGTATTTT.

The chain couples TRBV6-5 to TRBJ1-5; D may be TRBD1 (5 bases). Germline CDR1 MNHEY, CDR2 SVGAGI. The CDR3 length is 15 residues. Trimming left V 2 bases short and J 7 bases short, with 15 bases between. This CDR3 is CASSYAGESGQPQHF. The CDR3 DNA reads as TGTGCCAGCAGTTACGCGGGGGAGTCAGGGCAGCCCCAGCATTTT.